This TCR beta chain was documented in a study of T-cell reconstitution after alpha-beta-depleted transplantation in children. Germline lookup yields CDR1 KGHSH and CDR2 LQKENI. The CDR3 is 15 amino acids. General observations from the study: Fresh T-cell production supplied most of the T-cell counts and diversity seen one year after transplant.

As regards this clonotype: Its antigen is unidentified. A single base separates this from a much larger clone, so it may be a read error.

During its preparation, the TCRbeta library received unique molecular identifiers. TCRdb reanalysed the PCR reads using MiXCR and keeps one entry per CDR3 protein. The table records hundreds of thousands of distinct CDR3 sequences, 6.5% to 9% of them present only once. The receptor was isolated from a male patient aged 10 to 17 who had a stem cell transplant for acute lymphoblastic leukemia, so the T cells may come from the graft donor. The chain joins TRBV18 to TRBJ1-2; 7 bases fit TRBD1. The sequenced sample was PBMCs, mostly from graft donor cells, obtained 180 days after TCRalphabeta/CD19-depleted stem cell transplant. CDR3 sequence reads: CSSSNPGQTNYGYTF. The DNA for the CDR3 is TGTTCCAGCTCGAACCCGGGACAGACAAACTATGGCTACACCTTC.